This T cell receptor (beta chain) was found in a study of T cell repertoires in cytomegalovirus infection. Per the germline V gene, CDR1 is LNHNV and CDR2 is YYDKDF (reference sequence). V lost 3 bases to trimming and J lost 5 bases, with 10 bases between them. This CDR3 has 14 residues. This clonotype has only a few counts. Its antigen is still unknown. In TCRdb, the reads were re-called with MiXCR into one record per CDR3 protein. In the table there are around 300,000 distinct CDR3 sequences, less than 25% of which are singletons. This sample comprised cultured PBMCs, obtained from culture after CMV antigen stimulation. The TCR originated in a human donor in good health (CMV status not recorded). Some clones in this sample may be carry-over from other donors' samples. The chain joins TRBV15 to TRBJ1-4; D ambiguous. CDR3 coding DNA: TGTGCCACCAGCAGCGTAGGGCTGAATGAAAAACTGTTTTTT. It is translated as CATSSVGLNEKLFF.